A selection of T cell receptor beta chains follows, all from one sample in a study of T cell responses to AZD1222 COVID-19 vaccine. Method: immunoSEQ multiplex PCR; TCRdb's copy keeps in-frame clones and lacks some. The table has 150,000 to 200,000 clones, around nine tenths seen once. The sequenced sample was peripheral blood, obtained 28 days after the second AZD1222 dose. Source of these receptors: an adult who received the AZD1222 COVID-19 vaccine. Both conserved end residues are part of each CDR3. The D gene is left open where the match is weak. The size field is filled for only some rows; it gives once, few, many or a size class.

DNA: TGTGCCAGCAGCTCCCGGACTAGCGGGAGCCGGGAGCAGTTCTTC
CDR3: CASSSRTSGSREQFF
V: TRBV7-9
D: TRBD2
size: .
J: TRBJ2-1
length: 15

DNA: TGCGCCAGTCATTCAGGGAGCGGACAAGAGACCCAGTACTTC
CDR3: CASHSGSGQETQYF
V: TRBV5-1
D: .
size: .
J: TRBJ2-5
length: 14

DNA: TGTGCCAGCAGCAAAGCAGCAAGACTATTCCGGGACAGAGACTACGAGCAGTACTTC
CDR3: CASSKAARLFRDRDYEQYF
V: TRBV21-1
D: .
size: .
J: TRBJ2-7
length: 19

DNA: TGTGCCAGCAGCTTCAGTACTGCCGAGGAGCAGTACTTC
CDR3: CASSFSTAEEQYF
V: TRBV7-2
D: .
size: .
J: TRBJ2-7
length: 13

DNA: TGTGCCAGCAGCGAGCTAGCGGGAGGACTCACAGGTGAGCAGTTCTTC
CDR3: CASSELAGGLTGEQFF
V: TRBV7-2
D: TRBD2
size: .
J: TRBJ2-1
length: 16

DNA: TGTGCCAGCAGTGGACTAGCGGGAGCCGGCGAGCAGTACTTC
CDR3: CASSGLAGAGEQYF
V: TRBV6-6
D: TRBD2
size: .
J: TRBJ2-7
length: 14

DNA: TGCGCCAGCAGCCGGGACAGGCTAAATTCGCCCCTCCACTTT
CDR3: CASSRDRLNSPLHF
V: TRBV4-3
D: TRBD1
size: few
J: TRBJ1-6
length: 14

DNA: TGTGCCAGCAGTTACGGGACAGGGGGCCGTGAGACCCAGTACTTC
CDR3: CASSYGTGGRETQYF
V: TRBV6-6
D: TRBD1
size: .
J: TRBJ2-5
length: 15

DNA: TGTGCCTGGACCGGACAGTTGAACACTGAAGCTTTCTTT
CDR3: CAWTGQLNTEAFF
V: TRBV30
D: .
size: .
J: TRBJ1-1
length: 13

DNA: TGTGCCAGCAGCTTGGGGACAGGGGTTTCACCCCTCCACTTT
CDR3: CASSLGTGVSPLHF
V: TRBV7-9
D: TRBD1
size: few
J: TRBJ1-6
length: 14